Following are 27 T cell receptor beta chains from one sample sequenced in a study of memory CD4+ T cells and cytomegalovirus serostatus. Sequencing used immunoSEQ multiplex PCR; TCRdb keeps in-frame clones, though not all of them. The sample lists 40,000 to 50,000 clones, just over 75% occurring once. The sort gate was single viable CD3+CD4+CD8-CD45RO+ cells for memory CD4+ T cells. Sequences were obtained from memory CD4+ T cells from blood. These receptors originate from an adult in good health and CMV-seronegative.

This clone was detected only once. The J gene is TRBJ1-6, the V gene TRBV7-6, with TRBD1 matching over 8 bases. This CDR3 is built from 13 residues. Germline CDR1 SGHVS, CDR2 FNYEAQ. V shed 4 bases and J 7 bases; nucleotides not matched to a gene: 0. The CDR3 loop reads CASSWTGNSPLHF. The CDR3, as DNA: TGTGCCAGCAGCTGGACAGGGAATTCACCCCTCCACTTT. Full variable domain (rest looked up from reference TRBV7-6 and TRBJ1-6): GAGVSQSPRYKVTKRGQDVALRCDPISGHVSLYWYRQALGQGPEFLTYFNYEAQQDKSGLPNDRFSAERPEGSISTLTIQRTEQRDSAMYRCASSWTGNSPLHFGNGTRLTVT.

The CDR3: CASRSRSGPQASDTQYF. DNA of the CDR3: TGTGCCAGTAGGAGCAGATCGGGACCTCAGGCATCTGATACGCAGTATTTT. V usage is TRBV19 and J usage is TRBJ2-3, with D perhaps matching TRBD1 or TRBD2 (5 bases each). Trimming shortened V by 6 bases and J by 6 bases, and 25 bases separated the two germline ends. CDR3 length: 17 residues. Per germline, CDR1 LNHDA and CDR2 SQIVND (reference sequence). Based on the CDR3 plus reference TRBV19 and TRBJ2-3, the full variable domain is DGGITQSPKYLFRKEGQNVTLSCEQNLNHDAMYWYRQDPGQGLRLIYYSQIVNDFQKGDIAEGYSVSREKKESFPLTVTSAQKNPTAFYLCASRSRSGPQASDTQYFGPGTRLTVL.

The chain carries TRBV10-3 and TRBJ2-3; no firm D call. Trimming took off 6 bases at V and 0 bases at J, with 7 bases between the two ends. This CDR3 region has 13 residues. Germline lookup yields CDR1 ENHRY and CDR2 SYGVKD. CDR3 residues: CAIRKDSTDTQYF. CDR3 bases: TGTGCCATCAGAAAAGACAGCACAGATACGCAGTATTTT.

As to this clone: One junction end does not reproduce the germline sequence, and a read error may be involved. The CDR3 loop reads CASSLAPTSGGETQYF. The CDR3, as DNA: TGTGCTAGCAGCTTAGCGCCGACTAGCGGGGGGGAGACCCAGTACTTC. The chain joins TRBV7-7 to TRBJ2-5; TRBD2 agrees at 13 bases. Germline CDR1 is SSHAT and CDR2 is FNYEAQ (reference sequence). The length of the CDR3 is 16 residues.

The CDR3 is CASSWGSLYATNEKLFF. In DNA form, the CDR3 reads TGCGCCAGCAGCTGGGGCAGCCTCTACGCAACTAATGAAAAACTGTTTTTT. The chain uses TRBV5-1 and TRBJ1-4; perhaps TRBD1 as D (5 bases). Germline CDR1 reads SGHRS; CDR2 reads YFSETQ. V was shortened by 3 bases and J by 0 bases, with 15 bases between the two germline ends. The CDR3 spans 17 residues.

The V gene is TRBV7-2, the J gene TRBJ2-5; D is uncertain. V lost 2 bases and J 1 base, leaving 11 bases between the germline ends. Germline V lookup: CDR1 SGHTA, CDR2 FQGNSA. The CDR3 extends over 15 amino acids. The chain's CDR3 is CASSLQIGFQETQYF. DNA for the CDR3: TGTGCCAGCAGCTTACAGATTGGGTTCCAAGAGACCCAGTACTTC.

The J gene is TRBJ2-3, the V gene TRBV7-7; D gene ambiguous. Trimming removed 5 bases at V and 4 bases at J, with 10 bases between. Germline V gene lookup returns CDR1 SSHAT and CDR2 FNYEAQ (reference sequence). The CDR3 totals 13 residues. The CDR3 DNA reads TGTGCCAGCAGCCCTCTCGGGCCAGATACGCAGTATTTT. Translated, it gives CASSPLGPDTQYF.

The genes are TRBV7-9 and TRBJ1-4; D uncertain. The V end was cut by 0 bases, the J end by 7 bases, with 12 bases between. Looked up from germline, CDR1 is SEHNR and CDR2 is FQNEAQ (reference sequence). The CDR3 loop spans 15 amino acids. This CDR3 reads CASSLALGSGEKLFF. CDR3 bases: TGTGCCAGCAGCTTAGCGCTGGGGTCGGGTGAAAAACTGTTTTTT.

Here the CDR3 DNA reads TGTGCCAGCAGTGAACGCCTTATGCCCCAGCATTTT. It specifies CASSERLMPQHF. This sequence joins TRBV6-1 and TRBJ1-5, with unresolved D. The CDR3 is 12 residues long. The germline gives CDR1 MNHNS, CDR2 SASEGT. Deletions cut 2 bases from V and 9 bases from J, with 8 bases between.

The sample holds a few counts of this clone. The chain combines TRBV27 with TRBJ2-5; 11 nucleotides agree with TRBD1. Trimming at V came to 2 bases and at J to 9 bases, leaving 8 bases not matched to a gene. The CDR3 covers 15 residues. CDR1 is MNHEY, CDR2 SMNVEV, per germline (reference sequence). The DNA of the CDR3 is TGTGCCAGCAGTTTAACCAGGACAGGGGGCAATGCCCAGTACTTC. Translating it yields CASSLTRTGGNAQYF.

In DNA form, the CDR3 reads TGTGCCAGCAGCTTAAGCCACTCTCTCGCAGATACGCAGTATTTT. This translates into CASSLSHSLADTQYF. V gene TRBV5-4 combines with J gene TRBJ2-3; D unclear. The V end lost 2 bases, the J end lost 4 bases, and 14 bases lay between the germline ends. This CDR3 spans 15 amino acids. Germline lookup yields CDR1 SGHNT and CDR2 YYREEE (reference sequence).

The CDR3 protein is CASSLGGQFYEQYF. The CDR3, as DNA: TGCGCCAGCAGCTTGGGGGGACAGTTCTACGAGCAGTACTTC. The chain couples TRBV5-1 to TRBJ2-7; TRBD1 matches at 7 bases. The CDR3 extends over 14 amino acids. Germline CDR1 is SGHRS and CDR2 is YFSETQ. V lost 0 bases and J lost 3; bases outside the gene matches: 3.

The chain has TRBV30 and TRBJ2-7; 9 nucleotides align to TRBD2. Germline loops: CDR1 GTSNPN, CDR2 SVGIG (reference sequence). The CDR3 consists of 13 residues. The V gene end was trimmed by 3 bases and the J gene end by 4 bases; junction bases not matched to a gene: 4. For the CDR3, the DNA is TGTGCCTGGAGGCGGGGGGGCCAGTACGAGCAGTACTTC. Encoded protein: CAWRRGGQYEQYF.

In DNA form, the CDR3 reads TGTGCCAGCAGTTACCTCCGGGACGCACAAGAAGCTTTCTTT. Amino acid sequence: CASSYLRDAQEAFF. The chain combines TRBV2 with TRBJ1-1; possibly TRBD1 for D (5 bases). The V and J ends lost 5 bases and 8 bases respectively, with 18 bases between them. Germline loops: CDR1 SNHLY, CDR2 FYNNEI. This CDR3 contains 14 residues. The complete variable domain, with remaining parts taken from reference TRBV2 and TRBJ1-1, reads EPEVTQTPSHQVTQMGQEVILRCVPISNHLYFYWYRQILGQKVEFLVSFYNNEISEKSEIFDDQFSVERPDGSNFTLKIRSTKLEDSAMYFCASSYLRDAQEAFFGQGTRLTVV.

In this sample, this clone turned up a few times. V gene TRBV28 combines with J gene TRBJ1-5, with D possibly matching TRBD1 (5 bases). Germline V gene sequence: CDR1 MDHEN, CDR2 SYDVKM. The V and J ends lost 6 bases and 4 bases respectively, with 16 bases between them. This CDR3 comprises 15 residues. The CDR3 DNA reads TGTGCCAGCAGAAGTACGGGACGGATTAATCAGCCCCAGCATTTT. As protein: CASRSTGRINQPQHF.

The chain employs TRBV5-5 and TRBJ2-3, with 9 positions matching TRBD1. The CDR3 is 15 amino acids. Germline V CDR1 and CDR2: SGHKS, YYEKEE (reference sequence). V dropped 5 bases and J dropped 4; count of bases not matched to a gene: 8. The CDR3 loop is CASSYGTGQADTQYF. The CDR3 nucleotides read TGTGCCAGCAGTTATGGGACAGGGCAGGCAGATACGCAGTATTTT.

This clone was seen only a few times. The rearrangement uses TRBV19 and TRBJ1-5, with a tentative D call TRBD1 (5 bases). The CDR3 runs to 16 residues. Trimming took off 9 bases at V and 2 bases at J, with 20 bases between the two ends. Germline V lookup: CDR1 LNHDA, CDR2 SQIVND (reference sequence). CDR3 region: CASTLSPRVGNQPQHF. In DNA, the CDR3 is TGTGCCAGCACCTTATCCCCCAGGGTGGGCAATCAGCCCCAGCATTTT.

CDR3 protein: CAISAGGGNEKLFF. CDR3 nucleotide sequence: TGTGCCATCAGTGCTGGGGGCGGTAATGAAAAACTGTTTTTT. This rearrangement joins TRBV10-3 to TRBJ1-4; tentatively, D is TRBD1 (6 bases). The CDR3 is 14 amino acids. Germline V gives CDR1 ENHRY, CDR2 SYGVKD. The V and J ends lost 4 bases and 4 bases respectively, with 10 bases between them.

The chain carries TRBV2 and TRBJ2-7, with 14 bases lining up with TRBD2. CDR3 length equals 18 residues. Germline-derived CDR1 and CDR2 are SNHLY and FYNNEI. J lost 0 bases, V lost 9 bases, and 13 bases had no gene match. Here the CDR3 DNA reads TGTGCCAGTAGGGGCCCCGGACTAGCGGGGGGAAACTCCTACGAGCAGTACTTC. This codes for CASRGPGLAGGNSYEQYF.

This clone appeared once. CDR3: CAWSDGTGNQPQHF. CDR3 nucleotide sequence: TGTGCCTGGAGCGACGGGACAGGGAATCAGCCCCAGCATTTT. The chain recombines TRBV30 with TRBJ1-5; 9 bases map to TRBD1. Germline assignment: CDR1 GTSNPN and CDR2 SVGIG (reference sequence). Unmatched junction bases numbered 4, after V lost 3 bases and J lost 4 bases. This CDR3 is 14 amino acids long.

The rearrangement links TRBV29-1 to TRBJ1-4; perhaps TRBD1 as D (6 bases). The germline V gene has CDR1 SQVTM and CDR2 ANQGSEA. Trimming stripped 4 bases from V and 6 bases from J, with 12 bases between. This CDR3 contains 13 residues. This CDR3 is CSVVKGGDEKLFF. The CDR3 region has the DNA TGCAGCGTTGTAAAGGGGGGGGATGAAAAACTGTTTTTT.

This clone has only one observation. CDR3 DNA sequence: TGTGCCAGTAATGACAGGGGCGGAAACGGGGAGCTGTTTTTT. Translating gives CASNDRGGNGELFF. V is TRBV19 and J is TRBJ2-2, with 8 bases that match TRBD1. The germline CDR1 and CDR2 sequences are LNHDA and SQIVND (reference sequence). The V gene end was trimmed by 7 bases and the J gene end by 7 bases; junction bases not matched to a gene: 8. The CDR3 has 14 amino acids.

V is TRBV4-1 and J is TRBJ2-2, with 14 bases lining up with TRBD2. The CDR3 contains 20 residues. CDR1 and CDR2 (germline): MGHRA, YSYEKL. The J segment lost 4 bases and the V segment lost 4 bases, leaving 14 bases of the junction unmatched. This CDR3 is CASSLKTTSGGALSTGELFF. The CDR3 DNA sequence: TGCGCCAGCAGCCTCAAAACGACTAGCGGGGGGGCCTTGAGCACCGGGGAGCTGTTTTTT.

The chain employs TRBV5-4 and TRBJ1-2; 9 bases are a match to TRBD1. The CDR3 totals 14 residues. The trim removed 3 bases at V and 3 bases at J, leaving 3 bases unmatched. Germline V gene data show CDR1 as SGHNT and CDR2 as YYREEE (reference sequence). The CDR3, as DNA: TGTGCCAGCAGCTGGACAGGGGCTGACTATGGCTACACCTTC. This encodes CASSWTGADYGYTF.

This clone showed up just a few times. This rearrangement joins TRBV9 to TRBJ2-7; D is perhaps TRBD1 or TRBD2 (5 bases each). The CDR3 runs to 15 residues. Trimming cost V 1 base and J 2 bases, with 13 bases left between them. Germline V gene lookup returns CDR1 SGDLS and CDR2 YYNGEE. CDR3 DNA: TGTGCCAGCAGCGTAAGGGACGGGAAAACCTACGAGCAGTACTTC. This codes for CASSVRDGKTYEQYF.

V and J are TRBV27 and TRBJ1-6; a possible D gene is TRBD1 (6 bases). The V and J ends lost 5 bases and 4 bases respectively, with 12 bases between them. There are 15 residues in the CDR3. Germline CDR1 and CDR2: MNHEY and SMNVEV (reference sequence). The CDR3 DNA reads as TGTGCCAGCAGTCTCGGGACACTTTATAATTCACCCCTCCACTTT. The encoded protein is CASSLGTLYNSPLHF.

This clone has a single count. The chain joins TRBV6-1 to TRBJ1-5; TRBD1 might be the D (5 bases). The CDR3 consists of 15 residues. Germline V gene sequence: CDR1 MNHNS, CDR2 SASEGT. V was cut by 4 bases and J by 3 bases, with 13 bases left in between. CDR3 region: CASSVSRVDNQPQHF. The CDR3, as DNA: TGTGCCAGCAGTGTAAGCAGGGTGGACAATCAGCCCCAGCATTTT.